Listed here are 15 T cell receptor beta chains from one sample, sequenced in a study of shared clonotypes between healthy human individuals. CD45RO-negative, CCR7-positively selected cells formed the naive CD8 fraction, excluding terminally differentiated effector memory CD45RA+ cells. The assay was immunoSEQ multiplex PCR, and TCRdb's table has in-frame clones only and misses some. The sample carries around 1,900,000 clones, around 93% recorded once. Sequencing used naive CD8+ T cells from PBMCs. Source of these receptors: a man aged 18 to 30 in good health. Some clones in this sample may be carry-over from other donors' samples.

The J gene is TRBJ2-2, the V gene TRBV19; D uncertain. The CDR3 runs 14 residues. Germline CDR1 LNHDA, CDR2 SQIVND (reference sequence). V was clipped by 7 bases and J by 1 base, with 10 bases between them. The CDR3 loop reads CASTPAVNTGELFF. CDR3 bases: TGTGCCAGTACCCCGGCGGTGAACACCGGGGAGCTGTTTTTT.

This chain uses TRBV9 with TRBJ2-7; D uncertain. Germline V gene sequence: CDR1 SGDLS, CDR2 YYNGEE. This CDR3 spans 14 amino acids. Trimming shortened V by 2 bases and J by 4 bases, and 13 bases separated the two germline ends. The CDR3 is CASSVGKTPYEQYF. For the CDR3, the DNA is TGTGCCAGCAGCGTGGGGAAGACACCTTACGAGCAGTACTTC.

This sequence joins TRBV10-3 and TRBJ2-1; 8 bases map to TRBD1. Looked up from germline, CDR1 is ENHRY and CDR2 is SYGVKD. V shed 3 bases and J 8 bases; nucleotides not matched to a gene: 9. This CDR3 region has 15 residues. CDR3 in amino acids: CAISDRGQAGDEQFF. The CDR3 DNA reads as TGTGCCATCAGTGACAGGGGGCAAGCGGGCGATGAGCAGTTCTTC.

This clone was picked up a small number of times. V usage is TRBV7-9 and J usage is TRBJ1-1; D gene uncertain. The ends were cut back, 0 bases at V and 6 bases at J, with 14 bases in the middle. From germline, CDR1 is SEHNR and CDR2 FQNEAQ (reference sequence). The CDR3 extends over 15 amino acids. In DNA, the CDR3 is TGTGCCAGCAGCTTAGCGATGCGGGCGCAGTCTGAAGCTTTCTTT. Amino acid sequence: CASSLAMRAQSEAFF.

The chain combines TRBV6-4 with TRBJ2-7; no clear D gene. The germline V gene encodes CDR1 MRHNA and CDR2 SNTAGT. V lost 2 bases and J 6 bases, leaving 11 bases between the germline ends. There are 13 residues in the CDR3. The CDR3: CASSDVHGSEQYF. The CDR3 DNA sequence: TGTGCCAGCAGTGACGTTCATGGTTCCGAGCAGTACTTC.

V gene TRBV28 combines with J gene TRBJ1-2, with no clear D. Trimming pared 5 bases from V and 4 bases from J, leaving 11 bases between. The germline gives CDR1 MDHEN, CDR2 SYDVKM. CDR3 length: 13 amino acids. The CDR3 coding sequence is TGTGCCAGCAGTCCCCTGACGGGCTATGGCTACACCTTC. Its translation is CASSPLTGYGYTF.

V usage is TRBV5-1 and J usage is TRBJ1-2; D is undetermined. Looked up from germline, CDR1 is SGHRS and CDR2 is YFSETQ. The CDR3 is made up of 15 amino acids. Trimming took off 3 bases at V and 4 bases at J, with 16 bases between the two ends. CDR3 protein: CASSWAWREGYGYTF. CDR3 nucleotides: TGCGCCAGCAGCTGGGCGTGGAGGGAGGGCTATGGCTACACCTTC. Filled out from reference TRBV5-1 and TRBJ1-2, the complete variable domain reads KAGVTQTPRYLIKTRGQQVTLSCSPISGHRSVSWYQQTPGQGLQFLFEYFSETQRNKGNFPGRFSGRQFSNSRSEMNVSTLELGDSALYLCASSWAWREGYGYTFGSGTRLTVV.

This chain joins TRBV6-6 and TRBJ2-7; TRBD2 aligns across 11 bases. The CDR3 contains 16 residues. CDR1 and CDR2 (germline): MNHNY, SVGAGI (reference sequence). Trimming at V came to 0 bases and at J to 0 bases, leaving 1 base not matched to a gene. In DNA, the CDR3 is TGTGCCAGCAGTTACTCGGGACTAGCGGCCTCCTACGAGCAGTACTTC. Its translation is CASSYSGLAASYEQYF.

Only a few counts were recorded for this clone. Other DNA sequences within the sample encode an identical CDR3. This sequence joins TRBV4-1 and TRBJ2-7; TRBD1 matches 7 bases. The CDR3 is made up of 13 amino acids. CDR1 is MGHRA and CDR2 is YSYEKL in the germline V gene. J was trimmed by 3 bases and V by 1 base; bases with no gene match: 0. The chain's CDR3 is CASSQGTGYEQYF. The CDR3 coding sequence is TGCGCCAGCAGCCAAGGGACAGGCTACGAGCAGTACTTC.

This chain links TRBV29-1 with TRBJ2-7, with TRBD2 matching over 8 bases. There are 13 residues in the CDR3. V shed 7 bases and J 5 bases; nucleotides not matched to a gene: 10. Germline assignment: CDR1 SQVTM and CDR2 ANQGSEA. The CDR3, as DNA: TGCAGCGCCCTTGAGAGCGGGAGCCACGAGCAGTACTTC. The encoded protein is CSALESGSHEQYF.

This chain links TRBV13 with TRBJ1-4; the D gene is possibly TRBD1 (6 bases). Germline V gene sequence: CDR1 PRHDT, CDR2 FYEKMQ (reference sequence). This CDR3 has 16 residues. The V and J ends lost 0 bases and 3 bases respectively, with 11 bases between them. This chain's CDR3 is CASSLGRRGPNEKLFF. The DNA of the CDR3 is TGTGCCAGCAGCTTAGGACGACGGGGGCCTAATGAAAAACTGTTTTTT.

The chain has TRBV13 and TRBJ2-1; tentatively, D is TRBD2 (6 bases). Germline V gene lookup returns CDR1 PRHDT and CDR2 FYEKMQ (reference sequence). CDR3 length equals 14 residues. Trimming left V 8 bases short and J 0 bases short, with 11 bases between. The CDR3 spells CASCPGSSYNEQFF. CDR3 DNA: TGTGCCAGCTGCCCCGGGAGCTCCTACAATGAGCAGTTCTTC.

The chain couples TRBV28 to TRBJ2-7, with 7 bases that match TRBD1. CDR1 and CDR2 (germline): MDHEN, SYDVKM. V shed 4 bases, J shed 3 bases, and the junction held 6 bases outside the gene matches. The CDR3 is made up of 14 amino acids. The CDR3 loop reads CASSSGTDYYEQYF. The DNA of the CDR3 is TGTGCCAGCAGTTCGGGGACAGATTACTACGAGCAGTACTTC.

This chain connects TRBV6-5 to TRBJ2-7; 8 nucleotides agree with TRBD1. The V gene end was trimmed by 2 bases and the J gene end by 6 bases; junction bases not matched to a gene: 6. This CDR3 is built from 14 residues. Germline V lookup: CDR1 MNHEY, CDR2 SVGAGI. DNA of the CDR3: TGTGCCAGCAGTTACCTGGGCACAGGGGGCGAGCAGTACTTC. Translating it yields CASSYLGTGGEQYF.

The chain recombines TRBV15 with TRBJ1-6; TRBD1 matches at 9 bases. V gave up 5 bases and J gave up 7 bases; unmatched junction bases: 6. There are 15 residues in the CDR3. CDR1 and CDR2 from the germline V gene are LNHNV and YYDKDF (reference sequence). This CDR3 is CATSEQGASNSPLHF. CDR3 DNA sequence: TGTGCCACCAGCGAACAGGGGGCCTCCAATTCACCCCTCCACTTT.